These 5 T cell receptor beta chains came from one sample sequenced in a study of CD8+CD57+ T cells in acquired aplastic anemia. Only patients with CD8+CD57+ cell expansion on flow cytometry were chosen for sequencing. TCR beta VDJ and CDR3 profiles were obtained from a genomic DNA template. TCRdb independently ran MiXCR on the reads; one entry per CDR3 protein. The data hold about 290,000 distinct CDR3 sequences, with about three fifths observed a single time. Source material: sorted CD4+, CD8+, or CD8+CD57+ T cells (not recorded which) from PBMCs. These receptors were taken from a human donor with aplastic anemia.

A remark on this clonotype: One end of the junction does not line up with germline, which may come from a read error. The chain combines TRBV7-2 with TRBJ2-7; D is ambiguous. The germline V gene encodes CDR1 SGHTA and CDR2 FQGNSA. This CDR3 is 15 amino acids long. This chain's CDR3 is CASSQEWGTGYEQYF. CDR3 nucleotides: TGCGCCAGCAGCCAAGAATGGGGAACCGGCTACGAGCAGTACTTC.

The V call is TRBV2, the J call TRBJ2-3; a possible D gene is TRBD1 (6 bases). Per the germline V gene, CDR1 is SNHLY and CDR2 is FYNNEI. V was cut by 3 bases and J by 5 bases, with 12 bases left in between. This CDR3 spans 14 amino acids. CDR3 sequence: CASSEQGIGDTQYF. CDR3 DNA sequence: TGTGCCAGCAGTGAGCAGGGGATAGGAGATACGCAGTATTTT.

Turning to this clonotype: A read error may account for a junction end that differs from germline. The chain joins TRBV10-1 to TRBJ1-1; 8 nucleotides match TRBD1. The CDR3 is 15 amino acids. Germline V gene lookup returns CDR1 WNHNN and CDR2 SYGVQD (reference sequence). The CDR3 spells CASSYRGGHRTEAFF. CDR3 sequence (DNA): TGTGCCAGCAGTTACAGGGGGGGGCATCGGACTGAAGCTTTCTTT.

This clonotype was seen a handful of times. One end of the junction does not line up with germline, which may come from a read error. The CDR3 nucleotides are TGTGCCAGCAGCTTGGACAGCATCAGCGGGTCACCTCTCCACTTT. Its protein product is CASSLDSISGSPLHF. The chain carries TRBV7-9 and TRBJ1-6; a weak D match, TRBD1 (6 bases). The CDR3 is 15 residues long. Germline V gives CDR1 SEHNR, CDR2 FQNEAQ (reference sequence).

This chain uses TRBV2 with TRBJ2-7; possible D gene TRBD2, 6 bases. CDR3 size: 14 residues. Looked up from germline, CDR1 is SNHLY and CDR2 is FYNNEI. The V end was cut by 6 bases, the J end by 2 bases, with 14 bases between. This chain's CDR3 is CASSGGTAAYEQYF. The CDR3 DNA is TGTGCCAGCAGCGGGGGAACAGCAGCCTACGAGCAGTACTTC.